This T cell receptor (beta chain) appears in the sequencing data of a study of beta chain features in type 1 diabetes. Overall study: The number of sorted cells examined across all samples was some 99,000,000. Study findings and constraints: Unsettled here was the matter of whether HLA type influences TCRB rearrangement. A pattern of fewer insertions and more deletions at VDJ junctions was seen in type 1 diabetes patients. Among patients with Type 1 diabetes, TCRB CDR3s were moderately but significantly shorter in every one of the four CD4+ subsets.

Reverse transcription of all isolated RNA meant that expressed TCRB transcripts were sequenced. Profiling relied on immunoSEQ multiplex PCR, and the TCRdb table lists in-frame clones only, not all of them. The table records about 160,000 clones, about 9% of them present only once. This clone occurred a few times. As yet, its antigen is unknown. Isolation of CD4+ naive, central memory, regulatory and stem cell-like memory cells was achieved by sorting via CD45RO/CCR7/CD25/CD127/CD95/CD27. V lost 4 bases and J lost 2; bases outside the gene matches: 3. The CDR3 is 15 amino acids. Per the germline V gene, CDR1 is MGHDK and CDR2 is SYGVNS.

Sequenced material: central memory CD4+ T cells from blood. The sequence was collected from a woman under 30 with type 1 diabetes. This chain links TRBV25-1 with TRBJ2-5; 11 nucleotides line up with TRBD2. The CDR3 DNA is TGTGCCAGCAGTGCTTTAGCGGGAGGGCAAGAGACCCAGTACTTC. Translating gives CASSALAGGQETQYF.